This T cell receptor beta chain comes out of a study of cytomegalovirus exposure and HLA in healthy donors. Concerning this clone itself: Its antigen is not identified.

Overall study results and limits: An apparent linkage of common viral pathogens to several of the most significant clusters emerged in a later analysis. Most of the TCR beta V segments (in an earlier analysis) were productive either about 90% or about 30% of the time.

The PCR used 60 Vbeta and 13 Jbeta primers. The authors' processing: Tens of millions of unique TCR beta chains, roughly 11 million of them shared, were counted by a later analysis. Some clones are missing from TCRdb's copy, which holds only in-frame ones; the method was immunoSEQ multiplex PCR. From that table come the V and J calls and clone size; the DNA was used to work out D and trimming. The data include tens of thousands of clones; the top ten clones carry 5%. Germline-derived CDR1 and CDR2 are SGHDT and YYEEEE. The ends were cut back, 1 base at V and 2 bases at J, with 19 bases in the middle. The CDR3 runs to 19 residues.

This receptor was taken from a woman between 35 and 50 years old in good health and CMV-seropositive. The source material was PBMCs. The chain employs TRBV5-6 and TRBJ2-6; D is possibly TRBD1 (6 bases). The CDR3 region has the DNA TGTGCCAGCAGCTTGTTAATAACAGGGACGTATCCTGGGGCCAACGTCCTGACTTTC. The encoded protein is CASSLLITGTYPGANVLTF.